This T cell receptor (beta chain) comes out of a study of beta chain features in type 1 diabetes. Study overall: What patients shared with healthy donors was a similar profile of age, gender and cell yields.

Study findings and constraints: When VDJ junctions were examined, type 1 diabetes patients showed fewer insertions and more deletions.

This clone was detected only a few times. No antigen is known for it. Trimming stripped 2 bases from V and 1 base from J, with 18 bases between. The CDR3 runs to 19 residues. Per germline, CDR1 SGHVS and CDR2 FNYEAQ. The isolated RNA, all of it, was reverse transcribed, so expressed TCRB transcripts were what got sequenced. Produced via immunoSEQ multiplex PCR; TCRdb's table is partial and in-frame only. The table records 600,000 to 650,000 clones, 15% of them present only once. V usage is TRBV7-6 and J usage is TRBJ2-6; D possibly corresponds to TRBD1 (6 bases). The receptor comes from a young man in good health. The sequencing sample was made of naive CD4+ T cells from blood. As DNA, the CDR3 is TGTGCCAGCAGCTTAAGAGTAAGGGGGATGTCTTCTGGGGCCAACGTCCTGACTTTC. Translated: CASSLRVRGMSSGANVLTF.